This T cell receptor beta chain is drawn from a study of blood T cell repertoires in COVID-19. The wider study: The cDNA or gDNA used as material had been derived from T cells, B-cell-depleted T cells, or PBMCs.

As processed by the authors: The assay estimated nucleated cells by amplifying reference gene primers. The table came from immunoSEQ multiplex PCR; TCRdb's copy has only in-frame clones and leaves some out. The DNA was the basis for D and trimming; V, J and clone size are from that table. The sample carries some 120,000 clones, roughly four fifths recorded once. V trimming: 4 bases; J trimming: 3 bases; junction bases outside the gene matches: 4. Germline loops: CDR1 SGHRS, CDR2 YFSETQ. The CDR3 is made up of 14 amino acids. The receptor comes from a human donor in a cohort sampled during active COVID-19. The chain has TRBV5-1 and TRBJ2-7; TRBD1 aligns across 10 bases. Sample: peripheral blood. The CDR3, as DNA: TGCGCCAGCAGCGGGGGGGACAGGGGCTACGAGCAGTACTTC. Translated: CASSGGDRGYEQYF.